A selection of T cell receptor beta chains follows, all from one sample in a study of blood T cell repertoires in COVID-19. Sequencing was performed with immunoSEQ multiplex PCR; in TCRdb, only in-frame clones are kept and a portion is missing. The sample includes approximately 110,000 clones, 75% to 90% of them seen just once. Sequencing was done on a sample of peripheral blood. Source of these receptors: a woman older than 75 with acute or convalescent COVID-19. Both conserved end residues are part of each CDR3. The D gene is left open where the match is weak. Expanded clones are given a class, and other clones once, few, many or no size at all.

- | 16 | TRBJ1-2 | - | TRBV28 | CASSLLGTPTNYGYTF | TGTGCCAGCAGTTTATTAGGGACACCTACGAACTATGGCTACACCTTC
TRBD1 | 16 | TRBJ2-7 | - | TRBV5-6 | CASSLYSVDRVNEQYF | TGTGCCAGCAGCTTGTATAGCGTGGACAGGGTGAACGAGCAGTACTTC
- | 14 | TRBJ2-7 | - | TRBV5-1 | CASSLSREEDEQYF | TGCGCCAGCAGCTTGTCCAGGGAGGAGGACGAGCAGTACTTC
- | 13 | TRBJ1-2 | once | TRBV19 | CASSIGGQYGYTF | TGTGCCAGTAGTATCGGGGGGCAATATGGCTACACCTTC
- | 15 | TRBJ1-5 | - | TRBV28 | CASTPPGFGNQPQHF | TGTGCTAGCACGCCCCCGGGGTTTGGCAATCAGCCCCAGCATTTT
- | 11 | TRBJ1-1 | - | TRBV10-3 | CAISDGEVAFF | TGTGCCATCAGTGATGGGGAGGTGGCTTTCTTT
TRBD1 | 16 | TRBJ1-5 | - | TRBV5-8 | CASSFRGRGSNQPQHF | TGTGCCAGCAGCTTCAGGGGGCGGGGGAGCAATCAGCCCCAGCATTTT
TRBD1 | 14 | TRBJ2-3 | once | TRBV9 | CASSVEGATDTQYF | TGTGCCAGCAGCGTAGAGGGGGCCACAGATACGCAGTATTTT
TRBD1 | 16 | TRBJ2-3 | - | TRBV11-2 | CASSWAGQGATDTQYF | TGTGCCAGCAGTTGGGCCGGGCAGGGGGCAACAGATACGCAGTATTTT
TRBD2 | 16 | TRBJ2-3 | - | TRBV9 | CASSASGGASTDTQYF | TGTGCCAGCAGCGCAAGCGGGGGGGCCTCTACAGATACGCAGTATTTT
TRBD1 | 16 | TRBJ1-2 | - | TRBV28 | CASRPTAGTGAYGYTF | TGTGCCAGCAGACCTACCGCAGGGACAGGGGCCTATGGCTACACCTTC
- | 14 | TRBJ2-4 | - | TRBV7-2 | CASSPTAGQNIQYF | TGTGCCAGCAGCCCAACCGCAGGGCAAAACATTCAGTACTTC
TRBD2 | 16 | TRBJ2-5 | - | TRBV24-1 | CATSDSGLAGSETQYF | TGTGCCACCAGTGATTCGGGACTAGCGGGGTCGGAGACCCAGTACTTC
TRBD1 | 17 | TRBJ1-3 | - | TRBV19 | CASRTGQGLRGGNTIYF | TGTGCCAGTAGAACGGGACAGGGCCTCCGAGGAGGAAACACCATATATTTT
- | 12 | TRBJ1-2 | - | TRBV6-5 | CASGGVNYGYTF | TGTGCCAGCGGAGGAGTTAACTATGGCTACACCTTC
- | 14 | TRBJ2-2 | - | TRBV6-4 | CASTEEAGAGELFF | TGTGCCAGCACGGAAGAGGCGGGTGCCGGGGAGCTGTTTTTT
- | 19 | TRBJ1-4 | once | TRBV15 | CATSRATGLIARVNEKLFF | TGTGCCACCAGCAGAGCGACGGGACTGATCGCCCGCGTCAATGAAAAACTGTTTTTT
- | 13 | TRBJ1-1 | - | TRBV12-3/TRBV12-4 | CASSPSRGTEAFF | TGTGCCAGCAGTCCCTCTCGCGGGACTGAAGCTTTCTTT
- | 14 | TRBJ1-2 | - | TRBV5-1 | CASSLWGENYGYTF | TGCGCCAGCAGCTTGTGGGGGGAGAACTATGGCTACACCTTC
- | 13 | TRBJ1-1 | once | TRBV10-1 | CASSDPGITEAFF | TGCGCCAGCAGTGACCCAGGGATCACTGAAGCTTTCTTT
- | 13 | TRBJ1-1 | - | TRBV28 | CASRAQGDTEAFF | TGTGCCAGTCGGGCACAGGGTGACACTGAAGCTTTCTTT
- | 11 | TRBJ1-2 | - | TRBV20-1 | CSASLEEGYTF | TGCAGTGCTAGTTTGGAGGAAGGCTACACCTTC
- | 15 | TRBJ1-5 | - | TRBV24-1 | CATSDSMTDNQPQHF | TGTGCCACCAGTGATTCAATGACAGATAATCAGCCCCAGCATTTT
TRBD1 | 14 | TRBJ1-1 | - | TRBV6-6 | CASRGQGAGTEAFF | TGTGCCAGCAGGGGACAGGGGGCAGGGACTGAAGCTTTCTTT
- | 17 | TRBJ2-6 | once | TRBV3-1/TRBV3-2 | CASSQDRPRSGANVLTF | TGTGCCAGCAGCCAAGATCGCCCCAGGTCTGGGGCCAACGTCCTGACTTTC
- | 13 | TRBJ2-7 | - | TRBV29-1 | CSGRGGDTYEQYF | TGCAGCGGCAGAGGGGGGGATACCTACGAGCAGTACTTC
TRBD1 | 12 | TRBJ2-7 | - | TRBV2 | CASTTSTGTGVF | TGTGCCAGCACAACCTCAACCGGGACAGGGGTCTTC
TRBD2 | 16 | TRBJ2-5 | once | TRBV9 | CASSVASGGARETQYF | TGTGCCAGCAGCGTAGCCAGCGGGGGGGCCCGGGAGACCCAGTACTTC
TRBD1 | 14 | TRBJ1-2 | - | TRBV6-2/TRBV6-3 | CASSRQGSGYGYTF | TGTGCCAGCAGTCGACAGGGCAGCGGCTATGGCTACACCTTC
- | 12 | TRBJ1-3 | - | TRBV7-2 | CASSSRANTIYF | TGTGCCAGCAGTTCCAGGGCTAACACCATATATTTT
TRBD2 | 16 | TRBJ2-3 | - | TRBV15 | CATSRLLAGGTDTQYF | TGTGCCACCAGCAGGTTACTAGCGGGGGGCACAGATACGCAGTATTTT
TRBD1 | 18 | TRBJ2-6 | - | TRBV7-9 | CASSLVGTGEPGANVLTF | TGTGCCAGCAGCTTAGTAGGGACAGGGGAGCCCGGGGCCAACGTCCTGACTTTC
- | 15 | TRBJ2-7 | - | TRBV30 | CAWADTGTPVSEQYF | TGTGCCTGGGCGGATACCGGGACTCCCGTGTCCGAGCAGTACTTC
- | 13 | TRBJ2-1 | - | TRBV18 | CASSEVKYNEQFF | TGTGCCAGCTCTGAGGTCAAGTACAATGAGCAGTTCTTC
- | 15 | TRBJ2-1 | - | TRBV7-6 | CASTKRGGSYNEQFF | TGTGCCAGCACCAAACGAGGGGGTTCTTACAATGAGCAGTTCTTC
- | 12 | TRBJ2-3 | - | TRBV12-3/TRBV12-4 | CASSASVGTQYF | TGTGCCAGCAGCGCCAGCGTCGGGACGCAGTATTTT
- | 13 | TRBJ2-7 | - | TRBV3-1/TRBV3-2 | CASSYGPGGEQYF | TGTGCCAGCAGTTATGGACCCGGGGGCGAGCAGTACTTC
TRBD1 | 16 | TRBJ1-4 | few | TRBV5-1 | CASSPGQGATNEKLFF | TGCGCCAGCAGCCCCGGACAGGGGGCGACTAATGAAAAACTGTTTTTT
- | 18 | TRBJ2-4 | - | TRBV5-1 | CASSSYTDNSIAKNIQYF | TGCGCCAGCAGCTCCTACACTGACAACAGCATAGCCAAAAACATTCAGTACTTC
- | 15 | TRBJ1-2 | once | TRBV4-1 | CASSQVLRQDNGYTF | TGCGCCAGCAGCCAAGTACTGCGGCAGGACAATGGCTACACCTTC
TRBD1 | 14 | TRBJ2-7 | - | TRBV5-4 | CASSLAGGIHEQYF | TGTGCCAGCAGCTTGGCAGGGGGTATCCACGAGCAGTACTTC
TRBD1 | 14 | TRBJ1-1 | - | TRBV25-1 | CASSEPDRVTEAFF | TGTGCCAGCAGTGAGCCGGACAGGGTCACTGAAGCTTTCTTT
- | 15 | TRBJ1-6 | - | TRBV15 | CATSREGHYNSPLHF | TGTGCCACCAGCCGGGAGGGACACTATAATTCACCCCTCCACTTT
TRBD2 | 16 | TRBJ2-3 | - | TRBV30 | CAWSVLGSGSTDTQYF | TGTGCCTGGAGTGTACTCGGTAGCGGGAGCACAGATACGCAGTATTTT
- | 15 | TRBJ1-5 | - | TRBV10-2 | CASSPGVASNQPQHF | TGCGCCAGCAGCCCCGGGGTAGCTAGCAATCAGCCCCAGCATTTT
- | 17 | TRBJ2-2 | - | TRBV24-1 | CATSDFRRGTNTGELFF | TGTGCCACCAGTGATTTTCGACGGGGGACCAACACCGGGGAGCTGTTTTTT
- | 15 | TRBJ1-6 | once | TRBV7-9 | CASSRRNSRDSPLHF | TGTGCCAGCAGCCGACGGAACTCCAGGGATTCACCCCTCCACTTT
TRBD2 | 17 | TRBJ2-3 | - | TRBV5-1 | CASSIQGTSGTTDTQYF | TGCGCCAGCAGCATACAAGGGACTAGCGGGACCACAGATACGCAGTATTTT
- | 15 | TRBJ2-2 | - | TRBV10-3 | CAISESTANTGELFF | TGTGCCATCAGTGAGAGTACAGCTAACACCGGGGAGCTGTTTTTT
- | 16 | TRBJ2-2 | - | TRBV28 | CASSLNRAWNTGELFF | TGTGCCAGCAGTTTAAATAGAGCTTGGAACACCGGGGAGCTGTTTTTT
TRBD2 | 14 | TRBJ2-5 | - | TRBV18 | CASSLAGGRETQYF | TGTGCCAGCTCGCTAGCGGGGGGAAGAGAGACCCAGTACTTC
- | 15 | TRBJ2-2 | - | TRBV5-6 | CASSLAAGVTGELFF | TGTGCCAGCAGCTTGGCGGCAGGGGTAACCGGGGAGCTGTTTTTT
- | 14 | TRBJ2-3 | - | TRBV14 | CASSPGTAGGTQYF | TGTGCCAGCAGCCCCGGGACTGCTGGGGGTACGCAGTATTTT
TRBD2 | 18 | TRBJ2-5 | - | TRBV5-1 | CASSLAFLAGGPQETQYF | TGCGCCAGCAGCTTGGCCTTCCTAGCGGGGGGGCCCCAAGAGACCCAGTACTTC
- | 13 | TRBJ2-3 | - | TRBV2 | CASSDFTGYTQYF | TGTGCCAGCAGTGATTTTACGGGGTACACGCAGTATTTT
- | 14 | TRBJ1-1 | - | TRBV5-5 | CASSLATANTEAFF | TGTGCCAGCAGCTTGGCGACAGCGAACACTGAAGCTTTCTTT
- | 13 | TRBJ1-2 | - | TRBV6-5 | CASSPAGDYGYTF | TGTGCCAGCAGTCCCGCAGGGGACTATGGCTACACCTTC
TRBD1 | 17 | TRBJ2-1 | - | TRBV5-1 | CASSLVQGASTYNEQFF | TGCGCCAGCAGCTTGGTACAGGGGGCATCCACATACAATGAGCAGTTCTTC
- | 16 | TRBJ2-1 | - | TRBV11-2 | CASSKRGLSSYNEQFF | TGTGCCAGCAGCAAACGAGGGTTAAGCTCCTACAATGAGCAGTTCTTC
- | 15 | TRBJ2-7 | few | TRBV18 | CASSLNRPGAYEQYF | TGTGCCAGCTCACTTAACAGGCCAGGAGCATACGAGCAGTACTTC